What follows is one T cell receptor (beta chain) and its context. V lost 7 bases to trimming and J lost 2 bases; unmatched junction nucleotides: 3. The CDR3 length is 13 residues. Germline CDR1 and CDR2: SQVTM and ANQGSEA. Generated by immunoSEQ multiplex PCR, the TCRdb table keeps only in-frame clones and is missing some. This table has 15,000 to 20,000 clones, approximately 90% appearing once. This record comes from a study of PD-L1 blockade in urothelial cancer. Material: PBMCs, obtained around atezolizumab (anti-PD-L1) treatment. The chain carries TRBV29-1 and TRBJ2-7, with 12 bases lining up with TRBD1. The receptor was isolated from a man aged 45-65 years with urothelial cancer. In nucleotides, the CDR3 is TGCAGCGGCTGGGACAGGGGGCCCTACGAGCAGTACTTC. This codes for CSGWDRGPYEQYF.